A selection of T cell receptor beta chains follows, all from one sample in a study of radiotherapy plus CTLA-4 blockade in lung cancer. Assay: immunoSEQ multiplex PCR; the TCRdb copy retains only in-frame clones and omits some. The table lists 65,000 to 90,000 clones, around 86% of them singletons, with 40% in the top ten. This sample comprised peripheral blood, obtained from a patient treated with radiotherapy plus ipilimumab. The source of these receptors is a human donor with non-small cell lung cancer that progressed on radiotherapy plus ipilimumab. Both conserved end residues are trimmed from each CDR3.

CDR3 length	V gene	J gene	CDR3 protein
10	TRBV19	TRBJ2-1	ASSRQTNEQF
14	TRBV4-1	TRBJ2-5	ASSRAPVGRGETQY
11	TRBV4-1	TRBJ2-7	ASSQVDIYEQY
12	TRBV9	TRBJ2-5	ASSVREVRETQY
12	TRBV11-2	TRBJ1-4	ASSLGQGEQKLF
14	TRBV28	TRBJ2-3	ASRQWASKSTDTQY
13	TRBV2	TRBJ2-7	ASSEAPGLAYEQY
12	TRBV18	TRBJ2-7	ASSPPGQFYEQY
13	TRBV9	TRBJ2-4	ASSPARIAKNIQY
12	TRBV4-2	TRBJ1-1	ASSQREGNTEAF
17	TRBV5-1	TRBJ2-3	ASSLTGTSGRAITDTQY
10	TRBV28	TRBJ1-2	ASSLRVSGYT
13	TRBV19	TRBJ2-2	ASSIRTGQTGELF
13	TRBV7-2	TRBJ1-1	ASSLVGGLQTEAF
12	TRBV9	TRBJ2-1	ASSVEVSYNEQF
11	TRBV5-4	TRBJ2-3	ASSFRGTDTQY
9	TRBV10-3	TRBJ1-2	ANQGGYGYT
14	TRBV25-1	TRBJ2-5	ASSEELGRIKETQY
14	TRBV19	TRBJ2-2	ASRGEGRLRSGELF
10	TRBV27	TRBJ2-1	ASSPISDEQF
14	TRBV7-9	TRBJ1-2	ASSPWWATDNYGYT
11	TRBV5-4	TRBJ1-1	ASGDGWNTEAF
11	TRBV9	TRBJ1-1	ASSVARASEAF
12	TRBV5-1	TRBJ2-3	ASSLYYLTDTQY
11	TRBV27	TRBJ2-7	ASSRTGNYEQY
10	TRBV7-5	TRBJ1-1	ARSFGSAEAF
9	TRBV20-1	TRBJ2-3	SAYFPNTQY
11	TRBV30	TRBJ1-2	AWSVQGVHGYT
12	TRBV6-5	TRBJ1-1	ASSYLGMNTEAF
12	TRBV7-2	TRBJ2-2	ASSPSLVSGELF
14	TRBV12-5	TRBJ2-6	ASGFFGFSGANVLT
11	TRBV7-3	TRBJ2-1	ASSLISGIEQF
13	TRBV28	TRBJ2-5	ASSPLTSGEETQY
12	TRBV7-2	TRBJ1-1	ASSSQIMNTEAF
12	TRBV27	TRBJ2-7	ASSLGTGSYEQY
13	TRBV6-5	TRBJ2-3	ASSAGLRPVDTQY
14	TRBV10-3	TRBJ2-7	AISEAGTSASYEQY
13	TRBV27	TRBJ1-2	ASSFYRGRVVGYT
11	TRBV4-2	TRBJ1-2	ASSQEQNYGYT